Shown below are 24 T cell receptor beta chains from a single sample sequenced in a study of T cells in Graves' hyperthyroidism and ophthalmopathy. TCR beta CDR3 regions were amplified from RNA. First-round RT-PCR targeting the TCR CDR3 was performed with the HTBI primer set. TCRdb independently ran MiXCR on the multiplex PCR reads; one entry per CDR3 protein. This table holds roughly 660,000 distinct CDR3 sequences, 15% to 20% found once. Source material: blood. Every receptor here comes from a man aged 50-60 years with Graves' hyperthyroidism.

This clonotype was observed at least ten times. The chain couples TRBV2 to TRBJ2-4; D unclear. Germline V lookup: CDR1 SNHLY, CDR2 FYNNEI. CDR3 length: 14 residues. The V end lost 1 base, the J end lost 0 bases, and 4 bases lay between the germline ends. The CDR3 spells CASSEGGAKNIQYF. The CDR3 DNA reads TGTGCCAGCAGTGAAGGAGGAGCCAAAAACATTCAGTACTTC.

This clonotype was recorded many times. V usage is TRBV10-1 and J usage is TRBJ1-2, with D unclear. Deletions cut 3 bases from V and 0 bases from J, with 5 bases between. The CDR3 covers 13 residues. CDR1 and CDR2 (germline): WNHNN, SYGVQD (reference sequence). Written as DNA, the CDR3 is TGCGCCAGCAGTGATAATACTAACTATGGCTACACCTTC. This codes for CASSDNTNYGYTF.

This clonotype was observed at least ten times. The J gene is TRBJ1-1, the V gene TRBV6-1; D gene uncertain. CDR1 and CDR2 from the germline V gene are MNHNS and SASEGT. Deletions cut 2 bases from V and 2 bases from J, with 3 bases between. The CDR3 contains 12 residues. The CDR3 loop reads CASSEYNTEAFF. The CDR3 DNA is TGTGCCAGCAGTGAATACAACACTGAAGCTTTCTTT.

The rearrangement joins TRBV7-3 to TRBJ2-3, with 7 bases lining up with TRBD2. V gave up 3 bases and J gave up 5 bases; unmatched junction bases: 11. CDR3 length equals 16 residues. CDR1 is SGHTA, CDR2 FQGTGA, per germline. CDR3 in amino acids: CASSLPGVAGRDTQYF. The CDR3 DNA reads TGTGCCAGCAGCTTGCCCGGGGTAGCGGGCCGAGATACGCAGTATTTT.

This rearrangement joins TRBV30 to TRBJ2-7, with 8 nucleotides matching TRBD1. Germline loops: CDR1 GTSNPN, CDR2 SVGIG (reference sequence). The CDR3 has 15 residues. The J segment lost 0 bases and the V segment lost 4 bases, leaving 8 bases of the junction unmatched. The CDR3 reads CAWIPGQGISYEQYF. CDR3 DNA sequence: TGTGCCTGGATCCCCGGACAGGGTATCTCCTACGAGCAGTACTTC.

The chain couples TRBV29-1 to TRBJ2-4; D unclear. The length of the CDR3 is 13 residues. V dropped 5 bases and J dropped 0 bases, with 8 bases sitting between them. Per the germline V gene, CDR1 is SQVTM and CDR2 is ANQGSEA. The CDR3 here is CSVSSLAKNIQYF. Here the CDR3 DNA reads TGCAGCGTTTCGTCGCTAGCCAAAAACATTCAGTACTTC.

This clonotype was observed a single time. The rearrangement uses TRBV14 and TRBJ2-1; 7 positions match TRBD2. Trimming took 0 bases from V and 9 from J; bases not matched to a gene: 8. CDR1 SGHDN and CDR2 FVKESK come from the germline V gene. The CDR3 runs 15 residues. The CDR3 is CASSQDLREWVEQFF. In DNA, the CDR3 is TGTGCCAGCAGCCAAGATCTGCGGGAGTGGGTTGAGCAGTTCTTC. The full variable domain, its missing parts supplied by reference TRBV14 and TRBJ2-1, is EAGVTQFPSHSVIEKGQTVTLRCDPISGHDNLYWYRRVMGKEIKFLLHFVKESKQDESGMPNNRFLAERTGGTYSTLKVQPAELEDSGVYFCASSQDLREWVEQFFGPGTRLTVL.

The rearrangement uses TRBV2 and TRBJ1-1; TRBD1 might be the D (6 bases). Trimming removed 4 bases from V and 6 bases from J, with 18 bases in between. The CDR3 totals 15 residues. Germline values: CDR1 SNHLY, CDR2 FYNNEI. The CDR3 region is CASSVLDSLISEAFF. CDR3 nucleotides: TGTGCCAGCAGTGTGTTGGACAGTTTGATCTCTGAAGCTTTCTTT.

The V gene is TRBV10-2, the J gene TRBJ2-2; 11 bases agree with TRBD2. Germline V lookup: CDR1 WSHSY, CDR2 SAAADI. The CDR3 is 15 amino acids. With 6 bases clipped from V and 1 base from J, the junction kept 1 base outside the gene matches. The CDR3 loop is CASRTSGRNTGELFF. The CDR3, as DNA: TGCGCCAGCAGAACTAGCGGGAGGAACACCGGGGAGCTGTTTTTT.

Many counts were recorded for this clonotype. CDR3 amino acids: CASMVWAGTGELFF. The CDR3 DNA follows: TGTGCCAGCATGGTGTGGGCAGGCACCGGGGAGCTGTTTTTT. The V and J genes are TRBV5-5 and TRBJ2-2; D call uncertain. Trimming took off 6 bases at V and 4 bases at J, with 13 bases between the two ends. This CDR3 is 14 amino acids long. The germline gives CDR1 SGHKS, CDR2 YYEKEE (reference sequence). The full variable domain, in which reference TRBV5-5 and TRBJ2-2 provide the parts outside the CDR3, is DAGVTQSPTHLIKTRGQQVTLRCSPISGHKSVSWYQQVLGQGPQFIFQYYEKEERGRGNFPDRFSARQFPNYSSELNVNALLLGDSALYLCASMVWAGTGELFFGEGSRLTVL.

This clonotype was picked up many times. V and J are TRBV11-2 and TRBJ2-5; D is undetermined. There are 14 residues in the CDR3. V was shortened by 2 bases and J by 4 bases, with 11 bases between the two germline ends. Germline CDR1 reads SGHAT; CDR2 reads FQNNGV. The CDR3 nucleotides are TGTGCCAGCAGCTTAATGGTTAGAGGAGAGACCCAGTACTTC. Amino acid sequence: CASSLMVRGETQYF.

This clonotype came up a few times. The V gene is TRBV5-4, the J gene TRBJ2-2; D is uncertain. Germline V gene lookup returns CDR1 SGHNT and CDR2 YYREEE (reference sequence). The V end was cut by 3 bases, the J end by 3 bases, with 15 bases between. CDR3 length: 16 amino acids. The CDR3 nucleotides are TGTGCCAGCAGCTCGCCGGGTGATGGGTACACCGGGGAGCTGTTTTTT. It encodes CASSSPGDGYTGELFF.

This rearrangement joins TRBV12-3 or TRBV12-4 to TRBJ2-7; D might be TRBD1 (5 bases). Between the trimmed V and J ends, which lost 5 bases and 6 bases, there was a span of 17 bases. This CDR3 has 14 amino acids. The CDR3 loop is CASSDKKDKFEQYF. DNA for the CDR3: TGTGCCAGCAGTGATAAAAAGGACAAGTTCGAGCAGTACTTC.

V gene TRBV5-6 combines with J gene TRBJ2-6, with D perhaps matching TRBD1 (5 bases). The CDR3 is made up of 18 amino acids. In germline, CDR1 is SGHDT, CDR2 YYEEEE. V lost 1 base and J lost 0, with 14 bases in between. The CDR3 reads CASSLRSGFTSGANVLTF. The CDR3 DNA is TGTGCCAGCAGCTTGCGTTCAGGGTTCACCTCTGGGGCCAACGTCCTGACTTTC.

The chain carries TRBV7-6 and TRBJ1-2, with D possibly matching TRBD1 (5 bases). Germline assignment: CDR1 SGHVS and CDR2 FNYEAQ. This CDR3 has 15 amino acids. V was trimmed by 4 bases and J by 4 bases, leaving 16 bases between them. The CDR3 here is CASSSGLSGGYGYTF. DNA for the CDR3: TGTGCCAGCAGCTCCGGCCTCTCGGGGGGCTATGGCTACACCTTC.

There are many counts of this clonotype. This chain connects TRBV7-2 to TRBJ2-7, with TRBD1 identical over 9 bases. With 10 bases clipped from V and 5 bases from J, the junction kept 15 bases outside the gene matches. This CDR3 has 15 residues. CDR1 and CDR2 from the germline V gene are SGHTA and FQGNSA. The CDR3 region has the DNA TGTGCCACTAAGATCTTCGGGACAGGGTTCGACGAGCAGTACTTC. Encoded protein: CATKIFGTGFDEQYF.

The J gene is TRBJ2-1, the V gene TRBV4-2; 9 bases agree with TRBD2. This CDR3 contains 16 residues. Germline CDR1 is LGHNA and CDR2 is YNFKEQ. The junction had 9 bases not matched to a gene; V was cut back by 0 bases and J by 9 bases. For the CDR3, the DNA is TGTGCCAGCAGCCAAGAGCTTAGCGGGAGAGACCCTGAGCAGTTCTTC. Its translation: CASSQELSGRDPEQFF.

This clonotype was detected ten times or more. This chain connects TRBV28 to TRBJ1-2; D remains unclear. Germline CDR1 MDHEN, CDR2 SYDVKM. With 3 bases removed from V and 2 bases from J, the gap between germline ends came to 10 bases. This CDR3 has 14 residues. The CDR3 coding sequence is TGTGCCAGCAGTTTCCCCCCGGACAACTATGGCTACACCTTC. Its protein is CASSFPPDNYGYTF.

This clonotype was counted many times. The chain uses TRBV7-2 and TRBJ2-5; D is perhaps TRBD2 (7 bases). CDR3 length: 14 residues. Trimming took 3 bases from V and 5 from J, leaving 13 bases between them. The V gene's germline CDR1 is SGHTA and CDR2 FQGNSA. The CDR3 loop is CASSFGGGGETQYF. The CDR3, as DNA: TGTGCCAGCAGCTTCGGGGGAGGGGGTGAGACCCAGTACTTC.

This clonotype was seen a few times. This chain connects TRBV5-1 to TRBJ1-2, with 7 bases aligning to TRBD1. Germline CDR1 and CDR2: SGHRS and YFSETQ. V lost 0 bases to trimming and J lost 8 bases; unmatched junction nucleotides: 7. This CDR3 has 14 amino acids. The CDR3: CASSLERTGQGYTF. For the CDR3, the DNA is TGCGCCAGCAGCTTGGAAAGGACAGGACAGGGCTACACCTTC.

This clonotype was found many times. The chain couples TRBV11-2 to TRBJ2-3, with 10 bases aligning to TRBD2. Germline CDR1 SGHAT, CDR2 FQNNGV. The CDR3 length is 17 residues. V lost 5 bases, J lost 6 bases, and 14 bases stayed unmatched. This chain's CDR3 is CASSQFGAGGQKDTQYF. The CDR3 DNA is TGTGCCAGCAGCCAATTCGGAGCGGGAGGGCAGAAGGATACGCAGTATTTT.

At least ten counts were recorded for this clonotype. The chain uses TRBV3-1 and TRBJ2-1; TRBD2 matches 7 bases. The CDR3 loop spans 13 amino acids. Germline V gene data show CDR1 as LGHDT and CDR2 as YNNKEL (reference sequence). V dropped 4 bases and J dropped 7; count of bases not matched to a gene: 4. The chain's CDR3 is CASSREGNNEQFF. The CDR3 region has the DNA TGTGCCAGCAGCCGGGAGGGCAATAATGAGCAGTTCTTC.

The sample holds many counts of this clonotype. The chain employs TRBV24-1 and TRBJ2-2; D unclear. The germline gives CDR1 KGHDR, CDR2 SFDVKD. The CDR3 covers 14 residues. V was trimmed by 1 base and J by 6 bases, leaving 8 bases between them. CDR3 nucleotides: TGTGCCACCAGTGATTTTATATCCTCCGGGGAGCTGTTTTTT. Translation: CATSDFISSGELFF.

This clonotype was recorded at least ten times. The J gene is TRBJ2-3, the V gene TRBV27; D is uncertain. Deletions cut 5 bases from V and 3 bases from J, with 9 bases between. CDR1 and CDR2 (germline): MNHEY, SMNVEV (reference sequence). CDR3 length: 13 amino acids. CDR3 sequence reads: CASSRLVTDTQYF. CDR3 DNA: TGTGCCAGCAGTCGCCTAGTTACAGATACGCAGTATTTT.